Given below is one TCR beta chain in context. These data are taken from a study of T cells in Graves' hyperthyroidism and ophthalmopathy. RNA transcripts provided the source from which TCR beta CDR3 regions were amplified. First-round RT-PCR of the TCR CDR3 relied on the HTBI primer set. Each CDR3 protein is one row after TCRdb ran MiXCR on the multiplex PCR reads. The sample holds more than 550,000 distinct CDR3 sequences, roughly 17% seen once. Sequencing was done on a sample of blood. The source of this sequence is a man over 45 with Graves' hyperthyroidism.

This CDR3 is CASSFYVDQETQYF. The CDR3 region has the DNA TGTGCCAGCAGCTTCTACGTAGACCAAGAGACCCAGTACTTC. The chain uses TRBV7-8 and TRBJ2-5, with D hard to call. Looked up from germline, CDR1 is SGHVS and CDR2 is FQNEAQ. This CDR3 has 14 residues. The germline V and J ends were trimmed by 3 bases and 0 bases, with 8 bases remaining between them.